This TCR beta chain came from a study of glioma-infiltrating T cells after dendritic cell vaccination. Time point in this sample: after dendritic cell vaccination, including at tumor progression/relapse. The V gene's germline CDR1 is MDHEN and CDR2 SYDVKM. V dropped 3 bases and J dropped 3 bases, with 6 bases sitting between them. The CDR3 spans 12 residues. Data came from immunoSEQ multiplex PCR; TCRdb stores just in-frame clones and leaves some out. The sample yields some 58,000 clones, 85% seen once. The sequenced sample was blood, obtained after dendritic cell vaccination. The sequence was collected from a human donor with glioblastoma. This rearrangement joins TRBV28 to TRBJ2-7, with D unclear. In DNA, the CDR3 is TGTGCCAGCAGTTTCACTCACTACGAGCAGTACTTC. It specifies CASSFTHYEQYF. Full variable domain (remainder filled in from reference TRBV28 and TRBJ2-7): DVKVTQSSRYLVKRTGEKVFLECVQDMDHENMFWYRQDPGLGLRLIYFSYDVKMKEKGDIPEGYSVSREKKERFSLILESASTNQTSMYLCASSFTHYEQYFGPGTRLTVT.